The 10 T cell receptor beta chains presented below share a single source sample, sequenced in a study of T cell responses to AZD1222 COVID-19 vaccine. Repertoires were generated with immunoSEQ multiplex PCR, while TCRdb's copy carries only in-frame clones and drops some. The top ten clones hold about 2.5% of a sample with approximately 150,000 clones, more than 85% of them seen once. Source: peripheral blood, taken on day 0 of AZD1222 vaccination. These receptors all stem from an adult in good health.

The chain employs TRBV5-4 and TRBJ2-7; D is unresolved. The V and J ends lost 0 bases and 6 bases respectively, with 16 bases between them. Germline assignment: CDR1 SGHNT and CDR2 YYREEE (reference sequence). This CDR3 has 15 amino acids. CDR3 nucleotide sequence: TGTGCCAGCAGCTTGGCTGGGGTTGTCCTAGGCGAGCAGTACTTC. Translated: CASSLAGVVLGEQYF.

The J gene is TRBJ2-2, the V gene TRBV30; TRBD2 agrees at 8 bases. With 4 bases clipped from V and 7 bases from J, the junction kept 8 bases outside the gene matches. This CDR3 is 14 amino acids long. Germline-derived CDR1 and CDR2 are GTSNPN and SVGIG (reference sequence). The CDR3 nucleotides are TGTGCCTGGATTACGGGAGGGCCTATCGGGGAGCTGTTTTTT. Residues: CAWITGGPIGELFF.

This clone was counted only a few times. The chain uses TRBV3-1 (or the pseudogene TRBV3-2) and TRBJ2-7; D is unresolved. Looked up from germline, CDR1 is LGHDT and CDR2 is YNNKEL (reference sequence). This CDR3 spans 12 amino acids. V was shortened by 8 bases and J by 1 base, with 9 bases between the two germline ends. The CDR3 DNA follows: TGTGCCAGCCGGGCAGAGTCCTACGAGCAGTACTTC. As protein: CASRAESYEQYF.

This clone was counted once. The chain is built from TRBV6-1 and TRBJ1-2; no clear D. CDR1 is MNHNS, CDR2 SASEGT, per germline. The CDR3 spans 13 residues. The germline V and J ends were trimmed by 1 base and 8 bases, with 11 bases remaining between them. The CDR3 sequence is CASSEEGDWGYTF. CDR3 DNA: TGTGCCAGCAGTGAAGAGGGAGACTGGGGCTACACCTTC.

The genes are TRBV2 and TRBJ1-5; TRBD1 aligns across 7 bases. Germline lookup yields CDR1 SNHLY and CDR2 FYNNEI. V lost 6 bases to trimming and J lost 7 bases; unmatched junction nucleotides: 12. The CDR3 sequence is 15 residues long. DNA of the CDR3: TGTGCCAGCAGCCTCACCCAGGGGGTGGGCCAGCCCCAGCATTTT. It specifies CASSLTQGVGQPQHF.

This clone was counted a few times. This chain links TRBV7-3 with TRBJ2-2; possibly TRBD2 for D (6 bases). The CDR3 has 13 residues. Per germline, CDR1 SGHTA and CDR2 FQGTGA. Between the trimmed V and J ends, which lost 4 bases and 3 bases, there was a span of 6 bases. Here the CDR3 reads CASSSSDTGELFF. The CDR3 nucleotides are TGTGCCAGCAGCTCTAGCGACACCGGGGAGCTGTTTTTT.

J is TRBJ2-3 and V is TRBV5-4, with D perhaps matching TRBD1 or TRBD2 (5 bases each). CDR1 and CDR2 from the germline V gene are SGHNT and YYREEE (reference sequence). Trimming took off 2 bases at V and 0 bases at J, with 16 bases between the two ends. The CDR3 loop spans 17 amino acids. CDR3 region: CASSFGSGTSSTDTQYF. CDR3 nucleotide sequence: TGTGCCAGCAGCTTCGGATCCGGGACGTCTAGCACAGATACGCAGTATTTT.

The chain carries TRBV7-9 and TRBJ1-2; D may be TRBD1 (6 bases). The CDR3 length is 16 residues. Trimming cost V 5 bases and J 4 bases, with 20 bases left between them. In germline, CDR1 is SEHNR, CDR2 FQNEAQ (reference sequence). CDR3 amino acids: CASSNPQKTGPYGYTF. CDR3 DNA sequence: TGTGCCAGCAGCAACCCTCAGAAAACAGGGCCCTATGGCTACACCTTC.

CDR3 region: CATNWDTYNEQFF. As DNA, the CDR3 is TGTGCCACCAATTGGGACACTTACAATGAGCAGTTCTTC. The chain recombines TRBV2 with TRBJ2-1; D is possibly TRBD1 (6 bases). The CDR3 totals 13 residues. From germline, CDR1 is SNHLY and CDR2 FYNNEI. The V gene lost 10 bases and the J gene lost 4 bases, with 14 bases spanning the gap.

V usage is TRBV13 and J usage is TRBJ2-5; TRBD2 is a possible D gene (6 bases). Germline CDR1 reads PRHDT; CDR2 reads FYEKMQ (reference sequence). The V and J ends lost 5 bases and 5 bases respectively, with 18 bases between them. This CDR3 region has 15 residues. DNA of the CDR3: TGTGCCAGCAGCCCAAGACGGGACTCACGGGAGACCCAGTACTTC. Protein product: CASSPRRDSRETQYF.